These 20 T cell receptor beta chains were all obtained from the same sample, sequenced in a study of naive and memory T cell subsets. Four PCR rounds used nested alpha and beta constant region primers plus the SP2 primer. TCRdb ran MiXCR on the UMI-ligation and nested PCR reads and lists one entry per CDR3 protein. The table shows under 25,000 distinct CDR3 sequences, with 5.5% to 7.5% occurring only once. Treatment of the sample: skin biopsy from PPD injection site in Mantoux-positive individual. An oligonucleotide containing a UMI was ligated to the 3' end of TCR cDNA. The specimen comprised skin, sampled from a tuberculin skin test site. The source is an adult in good health.

This clonotype has at least ten counts. The gene calls are TRBV6-1 and TRBJ2-1; 9 bases are a match to TRBD2. The CDR3 has 15 amino acids. Germline lookup yields CDR1 MNHNS and CDR2 SASEGT. V lost 6 bases, J lost 8 bases, and 11 bases stayed unmatched. The CDR3: CASRLSGRSSDEQFF. CDR3 coding DNA: TGTGCCAGCAGGTTAAGCGGGAGGTCCTCCGATGAGCAGTTCTTC.

This clonotype was observed a handful of times. The chain links TRBV3-2 to TRBJ2-1; TRBD2, the table's D call, lacks a check against the DNA. TRBV3-2 is a listed pseudogene. The CDR3 contains 15 residues. CDR3 nucleotides: TGTGCCAGCAGCCAAGAAGAGGGGACTAGCGGAGAGCAGTTCTTC. Its translation: CASSQEEGTSGEQFF.

This clonotype has only a few counts. The rearrangement uses TRBV24-1 and TRBJ2-1, with 7 bases identical to TRBD1. Germline V CDR1 and CDR2: KGHDR, SFDVKD. The J segment lost 4 bases and the V segment lost 3 bases, leaving 8 bases of the junction unmatched. The CDR3 totals 16 residues. This CDR3 is CATSDNLGGLYNEQFF. The CDR3 nucleotides are TGTGCCACCAGTGATAACTTAGGGGGCCTTTACAATGAGCAGTTCTTC.

This clonotype was seen ten or more times. The DNA is omitted, as the CDR3 cannot be located on it reliably, and the CDR3 follows TCRdb's listing. V usage is TRBV5-6 and J usage is TRBJ2-7. Germline V gene data show CDR1 as SGHDT and CDR2 as YYEEEE. 15 amino acids form the CDR3, both terminal residues included. CDR3 sequence reads: CASSLFFGSSYEQYF.

This clonotype was detected ten times or more. The rearrangement links TRBV6-6 to TRBJ1-4; TRBD1 might be the D (5 bases). In germline, CDR1 is MNHNY, CDR2 SVGAGI (reference sequence). This CDR3 is 17 amino acids long. Trimming left V 0 bases short and J 8 bases short, with 19 bases between. CDR3 loop: CASSYSRQGPSGEKLFF. The CDR3, as DNA: TGTGCCAGCAGTTACTCGCGCCAGGGACCTAGCGGAGAAAAACTGTTTTTT.

This clonotype was observed at least ten times. This chain connects TRBV6-1 to TRBJ2-1; D uncertain. The CDR3 is 12 amino acids. Trimming pared 8 bases from V and 1 base from J, leaving 6 bases between. Germline CDR1 reads MNHNS; CDR2 reads SASEGT. CDR3 nucleotides: TGTGCCAGCGGCCCTTCCTACAATGAGCAGTTCTTC. Residues: CASGPSYNEQFF.

There are many counts of this clonotype. The chain is built from TRBV20-1 and TRBJ2-7, with TRBD2 matching 11 bases. The CDR3 runs 15 residues. V shed 4 bases and J 4 bases; nucleotides not matched to a gene: 9. The germline gives CDR1 DFQATT, CDR2 SNEGSKA (reference sequence). Here the CDR3 DNA reads TGCAGTGCTACCAACATAGCGGGAGGGGGATACGAGCAGTACTTC. Its translation is CSATNIAGGGYEQYF.

By share, this clonotype ranks as medium-sized. The rearrangement uses TRBV14 and TRBJ2-1, with a possible D match to TRBD1 (5 bases). This CDR3 region has 16 residues. V was cut by 0 bases and J by 0 bases, with 9 bases left in between. CDR1 SGHDN and CDR2 FVKESK come from the germline V gene. The CDR3 DNA sequence: TGTGCCAGCAGCCAAGAGGACATTGGCTCCTACAATGAGCAGTTCTTC. It is translated as CASSQEDIGSYNEQFF.

This clonotype came up many times. The V gene is TRBV5-1, the J gene TRBJ2-3; D remains ambiguous. CDR1 is SGHRS, CDR2 YFSETQ, per germline. This CDR3 contains 13 residues. The ends were cut back, 0 bases at V and 6 bases at J, with 8 bases in the middle. The CDR3 DNA is TGCGCCAGCAGCTTGGCCCTAAAGGATACGCAGTATTTT. Its protein is CASSLALKDTQYF.

In its sample, this clonotype was seen a few times. This chain uses TRBV28 with TRBJ1-4; D uncertain. The CDR3 extends over 15 amino acids. Trimming cost V 3 bases and J 0 bases, with 8 bases left between them. Germline V lookup: CDR1 MDHEN, CDR2 SYDVKM. The CDR3 nucleotides are TGTGCCAGCAGTTTCGGAGGAACAACTAATGAAAAACTGTTTTTT. Protein sequence: CASSFGGTTNEKLFF.

This rearrangement joins TRBV19 to TRBJ2-7, with 8 bases lining up with TRBD1. The CDR3 totals 13 residues. Per germline, CDR1 LNHDA and CDR2 SQIVND (reference sequence). V shed 3 bases, J shed 3 bases, and the junction held 1 base outside the gene matches. The CDR3 loop reads CASSIDRGYEQYF. The CDR3 DNA reads as TGTGCCAGTAGTATTGACAGGGGCTACGAGCAGTACTTC.

This clonotype came up many times. The genes are TRBV28 and TRBJ2-7; D perhaps matches TRBD2 (5 bases). Germline assignment: CDR1 MDHEN and CDR2 SYDVKM. This CDR3 has 12 residues. V lost 2 bases and J 6 bases, leaving 8 bases between the germline ends. The CDR3 DNA sequence: TGTGCCAGCAGTTTAGGGGAGCGCGAGCAGTACTTC. It codes for CASSLGEREQYF.

This clonotype appeared many times. The chain links TRBV18 to TRBJ2-7; D assignment may be TRBD1 or TRBD2 (5 bases each). Per germline, CDR1 KGHSH and CDR2 LQKENI. This CDR3 is 15 amino acids long. The ends were cut back, 1 base at V and 0 bases at J, with 10 bases in the middle. The chain's CDR3 is CASSPRPGSSYEQYF. The CDR3 DNA is TGTGCCAGCTCACCACGTCCAGGGAGCTCCTACGAGCAGTACTTC.

This clonotype was picked up many times. The J gene is TRBJ2-3, the V gene TRBV6-1; D gene ambiguous. The CDR3 is 12 amino acids. Per germline, CDR1 MNHNS and CDR2 SASEGT. V lost 7 bases to trimming and J lost 0 bases, with 5 bases between them. The CDR3 region is CASKQSTDTQYF. CDR3 DNA sequence: TGTGCCAGCAAGCAAAGCACAGATACGCAGTATTTT.

Sample share makes this clonotype medium-sized. In nucleotides, the CDR3 is TGCGCCAGCAGCTTGAACCCGGGGAGCACTGAAGCTTTCTTT. Translating it yields CASSLNPGSTEAFF. This chain uses TRBV5-1 with TRBJ1-1; no clear D. Germline V gene data show CDR1 as SGHRS and CDR2 as YFSETQ. The CDR3 totals 14 residues. V was shortened by 1 base and J by 4 bases, with 11 bases between the two germline ends. The entire variable domain, with the rest obtained from reference TRBV5-1 and TRBJ1-1, is as follows: KAGVTQTPRYLIKTRGQQVTLSCSPISGHRSVSWYQQTPGQGLQFLFEYFSETQRNKGNFPGRFSGRQFSNSRSEMNVSTLELGDSALYLCASSLNPGSTEAFFGQGTRLTVV.

This clonotype was seen ten or more times. The J gene is TRBJ2-5, the V gene TRBV7-2, with 7 bases identical to TRBD2. The CDR3 loop spans 14 amino acids. J was trimmed by 4 bases and V by 0 bases; bases with no gene match: 2. The germline CDR1 and CDR2 sequences are SGHTA and FQGNSA. CDR3 coding DNA: TGTGCCAGCAGCTTAGCGGGGGGGTTAGAGACCCAGTACTTC. Its protein is CASSLAGGLETQYF.

The V call is TRBV27, the J call TRBJ1-1; D is uncertain. Per germline, CDR1 MNHEY and CDR2 SMNVEV (reference sequence). V was trimmed by 3 bases and J by 2 bases, leaving 10 bases between them. The CDR3 has 14 residues. CDR3 protein: CASSFRSSNTEAFF. CDR3 nucleotides: TGTGCCAGCAGTTTTAGGAGTTCTAACACTGAAGCTTTCTTT.

By share of the sample, this clonotype is medium-sized. The J gene is TRBJ2-1, the V gene TRBV4-1; D may be TRBD2 (5 bases). Looked up from germline, CDR1 is MGHRA and CDR2 is YSYEKL. V lost 1 base, J lost 5 bases, and 12 bases lay in between. The CDR3 has 15 amino acids. CDR3 in amino acids: CASSQGPGEHNEQFF. The CDR3 DNA reads as TGCGCCAGCAGCCAAGGTCCCGGGGAGCACAATGAGCAGTTCTTC.

This clonotype was seen many times. The chain has TRBV7-8 and TRBJ2-2; D remains ambiguous. The CDR3 runs 15 residues. CDR1 and CDR2 from the germline V gene are SGHVS and FQNEAQ. V lost 6 bases to trimming and J lost 0 bases, with 11 bases between them. The CDR3 DNA reads as TGTGCCAGCAGACGAACTACCGCGAACACCGGGGAGCTGTTTTTT. This encodes CASRRTTANTGELFF.

The chain couples TRBV6-1 to TRBJ1-2; tentatively, D is TRBD1 (5 bases). CDR1 and CDR2 (germline): MNHNS, SASEGT. Deletions cut 2 bases from V and 8 bases from J, with 9 bases between. The CDR3 contains 12 residues. DNA for the CDR3: TGTGCCAGCAGTGAACAGGGAAGCGGCTACACCTTC. This codes for CASSEQGSGYTF.